Here is one T cell receptor (beta chain) with its context. Its antigen remains unidentified. The study ran its PCR with 60 Vbeta and 13 Jbeta primers. Method: immunoSEQ multiplex PCR; TCRdb's copy keeps in-frame clones and lacks some. The sample records around 150,000 clones, around 86% being singletons. The CDR3 runs 13 residues. CDR1 and CDR2 from the germline V gene are SQVTM and ANQGSEA. J was trimmed by 4 bases and V by 6 bases; bases with no gene match: 6. This entry comes from a study of cytomegalovirus exposure and HLA in healthy donors. At the level of the study: Among the roughly 370 genotyped donors, 65% to 90% were placed in the Caucasian-associated ancestry cluster. Findings of the study overall: Several of the most significant clusters appeared, in a later analysis, to be linked to common viral pathogens.

The sequenced sample was PBMCs. V gene TRBV29-1 combines with J gene TRBJ2-7; 10 bases are a match to TRBD2. The TCR comes from a man in his fifties or sixties in good health and CMV-seropositive. The CDR3 coding sequence is TGCAGCGTAGCGGGAGGGCCGGGATACGAGCAGTACTTC. Encoded protein: CSVAGGPGYEQYF.